Listed below are T cell receptor beta chains from one sample, sequenced in a study of T-cell reconstitution after alpha-beta-depleted transplantation in children. Via MiXCR, TCRdb re-called the PCR reads, giving one row per CDR3 protein. The repertoire holds about 360,000 distinct CDR3 sequences, about an eighth seen once, with 4% to 5.5% in the top ten. The material sequenced was PBMCs, taken from the stem cell graft. The source is a human donor who donated a stem cell graft to a child with Fanconi anemia. CDR3s include the opening cysteine and the closing phenylalanine or tryptophan. A D gene is named only where the DNA matches it firmly. Expanded clones get a size class; other rows say once, few or many, or leave the size out.

>-|few|TRBJ2-3|TRBV20-1
TGCAGTGCTAGACCCCGAGGGGGTCTTGGGGGAGATACGCAGTATTTT
CSARPRGGLGGDTQYF
>-|-|TRBJ1-4|TRBV5-8
TGTGCCAGCAGCTTGGGGCAGACAACTAATGAAAAACTGTTTTTT
CASSLGQTTNEKLFF
>-|-|TRBJ2-2|TRBV14
TGTGCCAGCAGCCAAGGACCCAGGCGGGACACCGGGGAGCTGTTTTTT
CASSQGPRRDTGELFF
>-|few|TRBJ1-1|TRBV6-1
TGTGCCAGCACCCGCGAGCGGCCGGGAGACACTGAAGCTTTCTTT
CASTRERPGDTEAFF
>-|-|TRBJ1-5|TRBV28
TGTGCCAGCAGTTTTTTCCATGATCAGCCCCAGCATTTT
CASSFFHDQPQHF
>-|few|TRBJ2-5|TRBV5-1
TGCGCCAGCAACGAGGGTGTCGGGGCGACCCAGTACTTC
CASNEGVGATQYF
>TRBD2|-|TRBJ2-7|TRBV25-1
TGTGCCAGCAGTGAAATGCTGGGACTAGCCTACGAGCAGTACTTC
CASSEMLGLAYEQYF
>TRBD1|few|TRBJ2-1|TRBV24-1
TGTGCCACCAGTGATCCCACAGGGGGGAGTAATGAGCAGTTCTTC
CATSDPTGGSNEQFF
>-|many|TRBJ1-5|TRBV28
TGTGCCAGCAGTTTCGGCTCGTCGGGGGCGGTTAGCAATCAGCCCCAGCATTTT
CASSFGSSGAVSNQPQHF
>-|-|TRBJ2-3|TRBV6-4
TGTGCCAGCAGTGTTGGGACCGGGGGCTCTAATACGCAGTATTTT
CASSVGTGGSNTQYF
>-|few|TRBJ2-2|TRBV12-3/TRBV12-4
TGTGCCAGCAGTTTAGTAATCCCAGGGTCCGGGGAGCTGTTTTTT
CASSLVIPGSGELFF
>-|-|TRBJ1-2|TRBV29-1
TGCAGCGTTGATCCGGGTGACTATGGCTACACCTTC
CSVDPGDYGYTF
>-|-|TRBJ2-4|TRBV20-1
TGCAGTGCTAGCCCCCAGTTAGCCAAAAACATTCAGTACTTC
CSASPQLAKNIQYF
>-|few|TRBJ2-1|TRBV27
TGTGCCAGCAGTCCTTATTCAGGATACAATGAGCAGTTCTTC
CASSPYSGYNEQFF
>-|many|TRBJ1-2|TRBV12-3/TRBV12-4
TGTGCCAGCAGTTTGAAACGAGGAACGGGCTACACCTTC
CASSLKRGTGYTF
>-|few|TRBJ2-7|TRBV20-1
TGCAGTGCTAGTAATACAGGGAGGTTCGAGCAGTACTTC
CSASNTGRFEQYF
>-|many|TRBJ2-7|TRBV3-1
TGTGCCAGCAGCCAATACGAGGGGGGCTACGAGCAGTACTTC
CASSQYEGGYEQYF
>-|few|TRBJ2-1|TRBV11-2
TGTGCCAGCAGCTTAGTTACTTCGAGCTCCTACAATGAGCAGTTCTTC
CASSLVTSSSYNEQFF
>-|-|TRBJ2-3|TRBV7-7
TGTGCTAGCAGCCCCGGGACGGCTTTAGATACGCAGTATTTT
CASSPGTALDTQYF
>TRBD1|few|TRBJ2-7|TRBV7-2
TGTGCCAGCAGCTCTCTTGGACAGGGGAGGCAGTACTTC
CASSSLGQGRQYF
>-|-|TRBJ1-1|TRBV10-3
TGTGCCATCAGTGTGTTGGGGGGCTTGAACACTGAAGCTTTCTTT
CAISVLGGLNTEAFF
>TRBD2|-|TRBJ2-7|TRBV20-1
TGCAGTGCCCTTTATCCGGGACTAGCGGGGGGACCCTCCTACGAGCAGTACTTC
CSALYPGLAGGPSYEQYF
>-|many|TRBJ2-7|TRBV12-3/TRBV12-4
TGTGCCAGCAGTTTCCAGGCTTCCAGCCCCTACGAGCAGTACTTC
CASSFQASSPYEQYF
>-|-|TRBJ2-5|TRBV4-3
TGCGCCAGCAGCCAAGATTTGGGGGTCCCAGAGACCCAGTACTTC
CASSQDLGVPETQYF
>-|many|TRBJ2-3|TRBV29-1
TGCAGCGTTGACTTACGCCCGGATACGCAGTATTTT
CSVDLRPDTQYF
>TRBD1|-|TRBJ1-4|TRBV20-1
TGCAGTGCCACCCCGGGACAGGGAATCGGTAATGAAAAACTGTTTTTT
CSATPGQGIGNEKLFF
>-|-|TRBJ1-5|TRBV5-6
TGTGCCAGCAGCCTGACAGTATCCGGGCAGCCCCAGCATTTT
CASSLTVSGQPQHF
>TRBD1|few|TRBJ1-2|TRBV13
TGTGCCAGCAGCTTAGGGACAGGGAGAAACTATGGCTACACCTTC
CASSLGTGRNYGYTF
>-|many|TRBJ2-1|TRBV5-6
TGTGCCAGCAGCTTTCAGAGTTTGGACTACAATGAGCAGTTCTTC
CASSFQSLDYNEQFF
>-|few|TRBJ2-5|TRBV7-9
TGTGCCAGCAGCCCCTCGGTGGGGGGTCCGGAGACCCAGTACTTC
CASSPSVGGPETQYF
>-|-|TRBJ1-2|TRBV12-3/TRBV12-4
TGTGCCAGCAAGCTCGGCCTTGGCTACACCTTC
CASKLGLGYTF
>-|few|TRBJ2-2|TRBV28
TGTGCCAGCATCCCAGGGGCAGACACCGGGGAGCTGTTTTTT
CASIPGADTGELFF
>-|few|TRBJ2-1|TRBV5-1
TGCGCCAGCAGCTTCTCACCCCTTTATGAGCAGTTCTTC
CASSFSPLYEQFF
>TRBD1|-|TRBJ2-1|TRBV7-2
TGTGCCAGCAGCTTGCGTTGGGAGACAGGGCCGATCTTC
CASSLRWETGPIF
>-|few|TRBJ2-1|TRBV5-1
TGCGCCAGCAGCTTGGACAGCCCAGGGTACAATGAGCAGTTCTTC
CASSLDSPGYNEQFF
>TRBD1|few|TRBJ1-2|TRBV20-1
TGCAGTGTTTGGACAGGGCACTATGGCTACACCTTC
CSVWTGHYGYTF
>TRBD1|many|TRBJ2-1|TRBV29-1
TGCAGCGTCGGGACAGAGACCTACAATGAGCAGTTCTTC
CSVGTETYNEQFF
>-|many|TRBJ2-1|TRBV10-3
TGTGCCATCAGTGCCGGAGCGGACTACAATGAGCAGTTCTTC
CAISAGADYNEQFF
>TRBD1|few|TRBJ2-2|TRBV5-1
TGCGCCAGCAGCGCATTATGGGACAGGGGAGATATCACCGGGGAGCTGTTTTTT
CASSALWDRGDITGELFF
>-|few|TRBJ1-5|TRBV5-5
TGTGCCAGCAGCTCCTCGAGCAGCCAGAATCAGCCCCAGCATTTT
CASSSSSSQNQPQHF
>-|many|TRBJ2-5|TRBV6-6
TGTGCCAGCGTACTGGGGATCCAAGAGACCCAGTACTTC
CASVLGIQETQYF
>-|-|TRBJ1-6|TRBV5-1
TGCGCCAGCAGCTTGGAGGCGGTTACAAGGGGTTCACCCCTCCACTTT
CASSLEAVTRGSPLHF
>-|-|TRBJ2-3|TRBV29-1
TGCAGCGTTGGAGGATTGAACACAGATACGCAGTATTTT
CSVGGLNTDTQYF
>-|many|TRBJ2-5|TRBV7-2
TGTGCCAGCAGCCAGGGCCACCGAGAGACCCAGTACTTC
CASSQGHRETQYF
>-|few|TRBJ2-7|TRBV20-1
TGCAGTGCTAGTGAGGCAGGGGCCGGCTACGAGCAGTACTTC
CSASEAGAGYEQYF
>-|few|TRBJ1-1|TRBV6-1
TGTGCCAGCAGTAAAAGCGAGCGGGGCACTGAAGCTTTCTTT
CASSKSERGTEAFF
>-|-|TRBJ2-1|TRBV25-1
TGTGCCAGCAGTGAATCGGACAGACCTAGCTCCTACAATGAGCAGTTCTTC
CASSESDRPSSYNEQFF
>-|few|TRBJ1-1|TRBV7-2
TGTGCCAGCAGCTTGGACCTTCCAAGACGAGCTTTCTTT
CASSLDLPRRAFF
>-|many|TRBJ1-6|TRBV10-2
TGCGCCAGCAGTGTAATGTCAGACGCACAGATCCACTTT
CASSVMSDAQIHF
>TRBD2|many|TRBJ2-1|TRBV5-5
TGTGCCAGCAGTTCCGACGGGCTAGCGGAAAATGAGCAGTTCTTC
CASSSDGLAENEQFF
>-|-|TRBJ2-3|TRBV7-9
TGTGCCAGCAGCTTCAAGCAGAGGGAAGATACGCAGTATTTT
CASSFKQREDTQYF
>TRBD1|many|TRBJ1-3|TRBV7-8
TGTGCCAGCAGCTTTGACAGGGTCGGAAACACCATATATTTT
CASSFDRVGNTIYF
>TRBD2|-|TRBJ2-1|TRBV4-1
TGCGCCAGCAGCCGACCAGGGACTAGCTCCTACAATGAGCAGTTCTTC
CASSRPGTSSYNEQFF
>TRBD1|-|TRBJ2-1|TRBV5-1
TGCGCCAGCAGCTTAGGACAGGAAGGCGATGAGCAGTTCTTC
CASSLGQEGDEQFF
>-|-|TRBJ1-1|TRBV20-1
TGCAGTGCTGGCCCCTTGAACACTGAAGCTTTCTTT
CSAGPLNTEAFF
>-|-|TRBJ2-1|TRBV15
TGTGCCACCAGCTTAAACTATGAGCAGTTCTTC
CATSLNYEQFF
>-|many|TRBJ2-5|TRBV29-1
TGCAGCGTTGGGGGCAAACAGGGAGGACAAGAGACCCAGTACTTC
CSVGGKQGGQETQYF
>TRBD2|few|TRBJ2-1|TRBV9
TGTGCCAGCAGCGCTACGGGGGGGAGCTCCTACAATGAGCAGTTCTTC
CASSATGGSSYNEQFF
>TRBD2|many|TRBJ2-1|TRBV12-3/TRBV12-4
TGTGCCAGCAACCTCGGCGCGGGAGGCTACAATGAGCAGTTCTTC
CASNLGAGGYNEQFF
>TRBD2|many|TRBJ2-1|TRBV5-1
TGCGCCAGCAGCTTGTTGGGAGCGGGGGTGGTTAATGAGCAGTTCTTC
CASSLLGAGVVNEQFF